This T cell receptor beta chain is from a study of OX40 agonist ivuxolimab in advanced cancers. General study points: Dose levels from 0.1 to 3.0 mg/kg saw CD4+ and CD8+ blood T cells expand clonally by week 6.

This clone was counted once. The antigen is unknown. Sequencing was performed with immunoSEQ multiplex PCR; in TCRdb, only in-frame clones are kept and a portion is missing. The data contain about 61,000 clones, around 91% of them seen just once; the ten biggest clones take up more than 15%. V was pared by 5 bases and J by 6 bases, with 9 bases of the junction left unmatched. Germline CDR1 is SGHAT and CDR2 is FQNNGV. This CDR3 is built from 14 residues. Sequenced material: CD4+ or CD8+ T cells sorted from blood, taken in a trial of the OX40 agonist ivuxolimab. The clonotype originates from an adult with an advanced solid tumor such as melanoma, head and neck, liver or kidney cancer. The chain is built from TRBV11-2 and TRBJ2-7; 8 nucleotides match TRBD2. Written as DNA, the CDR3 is TGTGCCAGCAGCCCCAGCGGGAGTACGGGCGAGCAGTACTTC. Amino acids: CASSPSGSTGEQYF.